This TCR beta chain was sequenced in a study of T cell repertoires in cytomegalovirus infection. Points from the study as a whole: The cumulative frequency of public TCR beta families distinguished individuals who carried CMV together with the relevant HLA. CMV-specific HLA-C-restricted TCR beta clonotypes dominated the ex vivo response.

TCRdb re-derived calls from the reads in MiXCR, one entry per CDR3 protein. The sample comprises about 830,000 distinct CDR3 sequences, around a third of which are singletons, and over 10% rests with the top ten. V was trimmed by 1 base and J by 1 base, leaving 11 bases between them. The CDR3 extends over 16 amino acids. Per germline, CDR1 SGHTA and CDR2 FQGNSA. The sample holds a few counts of this clonotype. The antigen is unknown. Specimen: cultured CD8+ T cells from PBMCs, collected from culture after CMV antigen stimulation. This chain connects TRBV7-2 to TRBJ2-4; D gene ambiguous. The TCR comes from a human donor in good health (CMV status not recorded). Some clones in this sample may be carry-over from other donors' samples. CDR3 sequence reads: CASSLVRTAAKNIQYF. CDR3 in DNA: TGTGCCAGCAGCTTAGTGCGGACGGCTGCCAAAAACATTCAGTACTTC.